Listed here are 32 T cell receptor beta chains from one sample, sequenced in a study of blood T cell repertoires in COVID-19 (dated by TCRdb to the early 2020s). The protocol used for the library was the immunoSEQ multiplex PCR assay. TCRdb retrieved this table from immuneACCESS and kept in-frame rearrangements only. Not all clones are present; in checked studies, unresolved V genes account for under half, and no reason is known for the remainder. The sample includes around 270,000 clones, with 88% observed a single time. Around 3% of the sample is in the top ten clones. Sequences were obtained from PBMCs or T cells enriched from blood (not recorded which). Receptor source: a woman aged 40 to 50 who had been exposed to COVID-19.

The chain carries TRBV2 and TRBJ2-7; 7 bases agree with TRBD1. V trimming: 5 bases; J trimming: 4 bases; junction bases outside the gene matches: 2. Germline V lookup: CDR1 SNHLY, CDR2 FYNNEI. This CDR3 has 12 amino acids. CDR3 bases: TGTGCCAGCAGTCCACAGGGGTACGAGCAGTACTTC. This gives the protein CASSPQGYEQYF. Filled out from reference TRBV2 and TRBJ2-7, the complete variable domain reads EPEVTQTPSHQVTQMGQEVILRCVPISNHLYFYWYRQILGQKVEFLVSFYNNEISEKSEIFDDQFSVERPDGSNFTLKIRSTKLEDSAMYFCASSPQGYEQYFGPGTRLTVT.

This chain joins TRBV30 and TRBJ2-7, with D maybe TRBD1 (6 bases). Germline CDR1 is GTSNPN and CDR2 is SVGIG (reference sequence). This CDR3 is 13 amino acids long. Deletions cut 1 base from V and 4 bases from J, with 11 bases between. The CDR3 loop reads CAWSGGHGYEQYV. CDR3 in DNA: TGTGCCTGGAGTGGGGGACATGGATACGAGCAGTACGTC.

CDR3 protein: CASSQGQTIGNTIYF. For the CDR3, the DNA is TGTGCCAGCAGCCAAGGACAGACAATTGGAAACACCATATATTTT. This rearrangement joins TRBV3-1 (or the pseudogene TRBV3-2) to TRBJ1-3; D possibly corresponds to TRBD1 (5 bases). Germline CDR1 LGHDT, CDR2 YNNKEL (reference sequence). This CDR3 is built from 15 residues. V gave up 1 base and J gave up 3 bases, with 10 bases separating them.

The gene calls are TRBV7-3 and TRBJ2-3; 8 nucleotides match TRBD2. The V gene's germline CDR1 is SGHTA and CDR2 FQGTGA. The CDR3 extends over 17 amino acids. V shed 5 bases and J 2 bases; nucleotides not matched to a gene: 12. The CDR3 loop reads CASSPLGGGPITDTQYF. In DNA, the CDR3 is TGTGCCAGCAGCCCACTGGGCGGGGGGCCAATCACAGATACGCAGTATTTT.

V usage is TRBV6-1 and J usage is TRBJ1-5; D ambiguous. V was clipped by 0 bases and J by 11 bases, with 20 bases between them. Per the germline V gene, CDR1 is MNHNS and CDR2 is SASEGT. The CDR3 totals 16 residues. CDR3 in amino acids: CASSEALVVGDRAQHF. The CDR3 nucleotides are TGTGCCAGCAGTGAAGCGTTAGTCGTCGGGGATCGGGCCCAGCATTTT.

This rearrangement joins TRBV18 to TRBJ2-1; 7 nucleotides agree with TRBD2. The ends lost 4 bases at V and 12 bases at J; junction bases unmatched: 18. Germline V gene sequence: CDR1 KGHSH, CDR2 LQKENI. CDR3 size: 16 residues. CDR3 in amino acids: CASSHLGEGDPLLQFF. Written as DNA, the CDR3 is TGTGCCAGCTCACACCTGGGGGAGGGCGACCCTTTGTTGCAGTTCTTC.

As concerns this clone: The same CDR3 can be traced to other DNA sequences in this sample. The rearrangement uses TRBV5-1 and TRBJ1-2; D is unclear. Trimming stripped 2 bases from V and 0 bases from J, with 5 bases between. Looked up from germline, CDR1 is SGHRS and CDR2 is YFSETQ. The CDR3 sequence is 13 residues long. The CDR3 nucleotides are TGCGCCAGCAGCTTAGACACTAACTATGGCTACACCTTC. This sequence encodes CASSLDTNYGYTF.

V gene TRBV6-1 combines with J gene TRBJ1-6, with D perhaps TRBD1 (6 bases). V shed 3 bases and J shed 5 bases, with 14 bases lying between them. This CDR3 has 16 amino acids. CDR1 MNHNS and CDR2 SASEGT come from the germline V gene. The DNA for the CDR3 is TGTGCCAGCAGTGAGCGAACAGGGTCCCATAATTCACCCCTCCACTTT. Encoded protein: CASSERTGSHNSPLHF.

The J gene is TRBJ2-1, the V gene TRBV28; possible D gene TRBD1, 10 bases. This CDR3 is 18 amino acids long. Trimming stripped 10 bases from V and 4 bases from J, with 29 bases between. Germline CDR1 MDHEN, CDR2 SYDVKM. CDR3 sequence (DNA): TGTGCCACGCGACAGGGGGCCATAGCGGGGGAGGGGTACAATGAGCAGTTCTTC. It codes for CATRQGAIAGEGYNEQFF.

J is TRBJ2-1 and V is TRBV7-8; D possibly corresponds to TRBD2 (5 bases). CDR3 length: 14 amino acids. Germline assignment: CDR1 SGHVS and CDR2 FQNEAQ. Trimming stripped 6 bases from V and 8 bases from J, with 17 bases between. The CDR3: CASRPIKRVHEQFF. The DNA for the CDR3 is TGTGCCAGCAGACCAATTAAGAGGGTCCATGAGCAGTTCTTC. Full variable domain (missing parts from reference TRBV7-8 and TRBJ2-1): GAGVSQSPRYKVAKRGQDVALRCDPISGHVSLFWYQQALGQGPEFLTYFQNEAQLDKSGLPSDRFFAERPEGSVSTLKIQRTQQEDSAVYLCASRPIKRVHEQFFGPGTRLTVL.

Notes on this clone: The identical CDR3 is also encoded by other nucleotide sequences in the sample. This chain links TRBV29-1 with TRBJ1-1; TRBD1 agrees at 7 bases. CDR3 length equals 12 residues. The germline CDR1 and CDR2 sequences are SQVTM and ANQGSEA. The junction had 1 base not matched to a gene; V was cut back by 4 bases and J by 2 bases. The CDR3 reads CSVGGGNTEAFF. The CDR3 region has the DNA TGCAGCGTTGGAGGGGGCAACACTGAAGCTTTCTTT.

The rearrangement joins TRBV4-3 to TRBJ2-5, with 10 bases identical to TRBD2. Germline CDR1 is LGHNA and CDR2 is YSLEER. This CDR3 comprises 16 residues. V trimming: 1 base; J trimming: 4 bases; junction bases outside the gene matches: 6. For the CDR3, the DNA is TGCGCCAGCAGCCAAGGGCTAGCGGGAGTTTCAGAGACCCAGTACTTC. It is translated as CASSQGLAGVSETQYF.

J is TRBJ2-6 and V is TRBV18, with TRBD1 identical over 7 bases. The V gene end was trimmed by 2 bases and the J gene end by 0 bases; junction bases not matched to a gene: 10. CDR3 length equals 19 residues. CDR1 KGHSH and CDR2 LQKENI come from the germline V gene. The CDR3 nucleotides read TGTGCCAGCTCACCAACCGTGACAGGGATGTCCTCTGGGGCCAACGTCCTGACTTTC. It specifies CASSPTVTGMSSGANVLTF.

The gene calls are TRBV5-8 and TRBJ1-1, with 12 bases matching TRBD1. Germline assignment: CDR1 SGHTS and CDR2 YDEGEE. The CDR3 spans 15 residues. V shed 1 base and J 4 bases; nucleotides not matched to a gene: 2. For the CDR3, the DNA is TGTGCCAGCAGCTTGACGGGACAGGGGGCCACTGAAGCTTTCTTT. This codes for CASSLTGQGATEAFF.

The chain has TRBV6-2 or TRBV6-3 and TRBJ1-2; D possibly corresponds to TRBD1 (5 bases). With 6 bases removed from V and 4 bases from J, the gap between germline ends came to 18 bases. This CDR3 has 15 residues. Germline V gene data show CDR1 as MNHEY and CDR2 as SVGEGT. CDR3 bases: TGTGCCAGCAGCCCGTTCTATGGGGGGGGCTATGGCTACACCTTC. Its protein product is CASSPFYGGGYGYTF.

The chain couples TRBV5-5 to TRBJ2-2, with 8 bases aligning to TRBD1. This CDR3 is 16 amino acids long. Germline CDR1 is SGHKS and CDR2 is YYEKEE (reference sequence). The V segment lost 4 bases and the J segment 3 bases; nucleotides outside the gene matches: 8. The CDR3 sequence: CASSPDRGKDTGELFF. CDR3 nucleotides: TGTGCCAGCAGCCCCGACAGGGGAAAGGACACCGGGGAGCTGTTTTTT. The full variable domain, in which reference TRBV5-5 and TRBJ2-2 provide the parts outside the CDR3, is DAGVTQSPTHLIKTRGQQVTLRCSPISGHKSVSWYQQVLGQGPQFIFQYYEKEERGRGNFPDRFSARQFPNYSSELNVNALLLGDSALYLCASSPDRGKDTGELFFGEGSRLTVL.

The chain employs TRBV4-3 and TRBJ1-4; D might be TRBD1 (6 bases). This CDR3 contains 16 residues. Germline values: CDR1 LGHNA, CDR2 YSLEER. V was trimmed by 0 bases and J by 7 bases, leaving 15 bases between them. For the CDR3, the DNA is TGCGCCAGCAGCCAAGATTTGGGCAGGGGTGGTGAAAAACTGTTTTTT. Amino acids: CASSQDLGRGGEKLFF.

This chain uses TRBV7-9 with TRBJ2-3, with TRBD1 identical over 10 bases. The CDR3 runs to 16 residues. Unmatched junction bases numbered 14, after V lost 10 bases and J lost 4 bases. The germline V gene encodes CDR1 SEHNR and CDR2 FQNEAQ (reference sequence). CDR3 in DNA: TGTGCCACCGGGGGGTACCGGGACAGGGGATCAGATACGCAGTATTTT. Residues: CATGGYRDRGSDTQYF.

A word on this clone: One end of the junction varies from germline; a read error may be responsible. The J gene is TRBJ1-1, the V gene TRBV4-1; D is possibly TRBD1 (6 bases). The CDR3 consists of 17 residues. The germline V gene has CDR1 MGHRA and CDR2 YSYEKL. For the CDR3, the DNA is TGCGCCAACAGCCCCCATTCACTCCGGGACACCAACACTGAAGCTTTCTTT. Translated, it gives CANSPHSLRDTNTEAFF.

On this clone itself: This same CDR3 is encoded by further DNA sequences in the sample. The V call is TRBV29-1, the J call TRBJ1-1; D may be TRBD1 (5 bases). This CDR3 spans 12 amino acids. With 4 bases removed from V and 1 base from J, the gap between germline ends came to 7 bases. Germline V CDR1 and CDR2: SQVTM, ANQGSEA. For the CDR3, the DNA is TGCAGCGTTGGGGGGGGGAACACTGAAGCTTTCTTT. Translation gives CSVGGGNTEAFF.

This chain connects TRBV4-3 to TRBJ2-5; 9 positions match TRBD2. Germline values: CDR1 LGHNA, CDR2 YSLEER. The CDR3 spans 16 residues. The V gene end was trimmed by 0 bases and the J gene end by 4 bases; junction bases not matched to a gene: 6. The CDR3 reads CASSQDPAGGIETQYF. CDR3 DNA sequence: TGCGCCAGCAGCCAAGATCCAGCGGGAGGTATAGAGACCCAGTACTTC.

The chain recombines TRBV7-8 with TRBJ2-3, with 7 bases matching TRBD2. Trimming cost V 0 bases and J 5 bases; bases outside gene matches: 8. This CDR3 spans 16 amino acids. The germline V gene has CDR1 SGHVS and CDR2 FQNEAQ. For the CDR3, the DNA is TGTGCCAGCAGCTTAGCAAGGCGGGGGACCAGAGATACGCAGTATTTT. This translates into CASSLARRGTRDTQYF.

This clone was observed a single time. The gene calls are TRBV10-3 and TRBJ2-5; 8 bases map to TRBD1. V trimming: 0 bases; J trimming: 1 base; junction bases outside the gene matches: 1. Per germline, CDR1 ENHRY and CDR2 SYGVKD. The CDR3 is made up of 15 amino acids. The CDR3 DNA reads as TGTGCCATCAGTGAGTCCGACAGGGGCCAAGAGACCCAGTACTTC. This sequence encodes CAISESDRGQETQYF.

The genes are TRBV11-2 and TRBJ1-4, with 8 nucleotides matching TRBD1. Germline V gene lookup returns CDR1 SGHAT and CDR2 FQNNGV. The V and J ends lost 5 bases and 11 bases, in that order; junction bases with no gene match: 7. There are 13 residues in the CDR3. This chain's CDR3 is CASSRDRRGKLFF. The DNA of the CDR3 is TGTGCCAGCAGCAGGGACAGGCGGGGGAAACTGTTTTTT. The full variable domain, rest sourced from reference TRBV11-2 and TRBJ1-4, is EAGVAQSPRYKIIEKRQSVAFWCNPISGHATLYWYQQILGQGPKLLIQFQNNGVVDDSQLPKDRFSAERLKGVDSTLKIQPAKLEDSAVYLCASSRDRRGKLFFGSGTQLSVL.

The CDR3, as DNA: TGTGCCAGCAGCCCGAGCTCCTACAATGAGCAGTTCTTC. Translated: CASSPSSYNEQFF. V and J are TRBV9 and TRBJ2-1; no clear D gene. Germline V gene sequence: CDR1 SGDLS, CDR2 YYNGEE. The V and J ends lost 4 bases and 0 bases respectively, with 5 bases between them. CDR3 length: 13 residues.

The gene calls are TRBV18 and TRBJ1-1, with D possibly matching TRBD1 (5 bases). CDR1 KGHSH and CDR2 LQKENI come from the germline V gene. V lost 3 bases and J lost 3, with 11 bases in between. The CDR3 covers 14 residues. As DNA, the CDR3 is TGTGCCAGCTCACCGGCCGACAGCCACACTGAAGCTTTCTTT. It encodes CASSPADSHTEAFF.

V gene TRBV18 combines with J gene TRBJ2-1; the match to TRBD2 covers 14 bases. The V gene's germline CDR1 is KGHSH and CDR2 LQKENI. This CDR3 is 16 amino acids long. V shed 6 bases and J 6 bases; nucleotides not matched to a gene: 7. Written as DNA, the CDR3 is TGTGCCAGCTCCCTAGGACTAGCGGGAGGACCCAATGAGCAGTTCTTC. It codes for CASSLGLAGGPNEQFF.

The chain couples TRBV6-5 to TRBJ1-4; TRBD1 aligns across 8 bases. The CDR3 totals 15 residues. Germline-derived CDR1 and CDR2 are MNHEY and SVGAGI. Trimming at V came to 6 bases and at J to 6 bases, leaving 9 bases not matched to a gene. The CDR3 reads CASSHSGTGDEKLFF. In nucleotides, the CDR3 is TGTGCCAGCAGCCATTCCGGGACAGGAGATGAAAAACTGTTTTTT.

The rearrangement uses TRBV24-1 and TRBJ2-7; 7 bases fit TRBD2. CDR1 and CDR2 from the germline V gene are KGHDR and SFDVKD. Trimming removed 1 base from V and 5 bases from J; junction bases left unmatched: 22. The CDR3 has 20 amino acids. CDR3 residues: CATSDLKGSGAGAALDEQYV. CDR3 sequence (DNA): TGTGCCACCAGTGATTTAAAAGGCAGTGGGGCGGGAGCGGCACTGGACGAGCAGTACGTC.

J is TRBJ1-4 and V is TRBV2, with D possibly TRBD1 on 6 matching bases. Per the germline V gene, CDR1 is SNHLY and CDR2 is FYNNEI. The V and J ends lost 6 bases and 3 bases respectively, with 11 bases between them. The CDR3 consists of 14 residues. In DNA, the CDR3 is TGTGCCAGCAGCTCGACAGGACCTAATGAAAAACTGTTTTTT. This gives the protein CASSSTGPNEKLFF.

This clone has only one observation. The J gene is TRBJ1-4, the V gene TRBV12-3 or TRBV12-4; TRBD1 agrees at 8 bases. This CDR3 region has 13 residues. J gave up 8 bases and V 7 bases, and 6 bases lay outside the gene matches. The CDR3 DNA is TGTGCCAGCAAGCAGGGGGCCAACGAAAAACTGTTTTTT. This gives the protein CASKQGANEKLFF.

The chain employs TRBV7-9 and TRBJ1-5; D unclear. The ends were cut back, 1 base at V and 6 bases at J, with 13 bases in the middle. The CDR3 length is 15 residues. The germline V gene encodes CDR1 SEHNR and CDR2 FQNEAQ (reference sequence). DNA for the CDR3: TGTGCCAGCAGCTTAGGCGGAGGTTTCCTTCAGCCCCAGCATTTT. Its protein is CASSLGGGFLQPQHF.